This T cell receptor (beta chain) is drawn from a study of blood T cell repertoires in COVID-19 (dated by TCRdb to 2020 to 2022). Background on the whole study: Samples covering the acute and convalescent phases of COVID-19 were provided by collaborators in the United States, Italy and Spain. The prospective study material was composed of cDNA or gDNA derived from T cells, B-cell-depleted T cells, or PBMCs. Subjects who had been exposed to COVID-19, were actively infected with it, or had recovered from it provided the deeply sampled blood TCRbeta repertoires that made up the dataset. The repertoires were released in a freely available public database intended as a resource for research on the immune response to SARS-CoV-2. The samples were drawn from the first 160 participants of the ongoing ImmuneRACE study and from over 950 subjects provided by 6 global collaborators. Nearly every sample came with metadata listing a de-identified subject ID, COVID-19 status, age in years and sex. HLA class I and class II types, where available, came from metadata supplied by the sample provider rather than from assay-based typing. Broader findings and caveats from the paper: Clinical and demographic metadata were provided uncurated, with the amount varying by source and participant.

The immunoSEQ Assay, a bias-controlled multiplex PCR, was used to amplify TCRbeta CDR3 regions from genomic DNA. As for the original processing: Within the assay, amplification of reference gene primers was used to estimate how many nucleated cells each sample contained. To quantify the absolute abundance of each unique TCRbeta CDR3 rearrangement, sequence reads were collapsed and filtered. Productive Simpson clonality was computed per sample as the square root of Simpson's diversity index over productive rearrangements. TCRdb re-hosts the immuneACCESS table, in-frame sequences only. Its copies lack some clones; in the studies checked, an unresolved V gene accounts for under half of them, and the cause for the rest is not known. V and J calls and clone size come straight from that table; D and trimming were deduced from the DNA. This sample gives 40,000 to 50,000 clones in total; around 80% of them show up just once. The ten top clones hold under 30% of the sample.

The collaborating institutions used their own protocols to collect whole blood in K2EDTA tubes. Collaborator samples were shipped for TCRbeta analysis as frozen whole blood, isolated PBMCs, or DNA extracted from either sample type. V ends up 5 bases short and J 2 bases short, with an unmatched junction base count of 7. Reading the germline V gene gives CDR1 SGHVS and CDR2 FQNEAQ. Inclusive of the bounding cysteine and phenylalanine, the CDR3 is 15 residues long. The DNA shown is the 45-base CDR3, in frame from base 1. With respect to this clone: The target of this receptor is not known. Qualities for individual bases were not recorded, and no much larger clone is one base off.

The sequencing input was peripheral blood. The clonotype originates from a man aged 70-80 years with acute or convalescent COVID-19. The chain is made from TRBV7-8 and TRBJ2-7; the junction holds 9 bases that match TRBD2. The CDR3 region: CASSPGIAGAYEQYF. The base sequence is TGTGCCAGCAGCCCTGGTATAGCGGGAGCCTACGAGCAGTACTTC.